This is a list of T cell receptor beta chains from one sample in a study of molecular identifiers for immune sequencing clone quantification. TCRdb itself ran the PCR reads through MiXCR, one entry per CDR3 protein. The sample yields 460,000 or so distinct CDR3 sequences, around 23% seen once. Source material: naive CD8+ T cells from blood, with Jurkat cell RNA spiked in. The receptors here all came from a human donor in good health. Some libraries in this study had Jurkat cell RNA spiked in. The CDR3 runs from the conserved cysteine through the conserved F or W. Fields, in order: J gene, D gene, V gene, clone size, CDR3 protein, CDR3 DNA. D genes are given only for firm matches. Rows give clone size only sometimes, using once, few, many, or a class for an expanded clone.

>TRBJ2-5|TRBD1|TRBV19|-
CASSAGTGGLETQYF
TGTGCCAGTAGTGCCGGGACAGGGGGCTTGGAGACCCAGTACTTC
>TRBJ1-1|TRBD1|TRBV20-1|-
CSARDRDRAVGHTEAFF
TGCAGTGCTAGAGATCGGGACAGGGCAGTCGGACACACTGAAGCTTTCTTT
>TRBJ1-2|-|TRBV19|many
CASSIWREESGYTF
TGTGCCAGTAGTATTTGGAGGGAAGAGAGTGGCTACACCTTC
>TRBJ2-3|TRBD2|TRBV7-6|few
CASSSGTSATADTQYF
TGTGCCAGCAGCTCCGGGACTAGCGCCACAGCAGATACGCAGTATTTT
>TRBJ2-1|-|TRBV11-2|-
CASSLPGLAYNEQFF
TGTGCCAGCAGCTTACCGGGGTTGGCCTACAATGAGCAGTTCTTC
>TRBJ2-7|-|TRBV7-2|many
CASSPARGYEQYF
TGTGCCAGCAGCCCCGCCAGGGGCTACGAGCAGTACTTC
>TRBJ1-3|-|TRBV5-6|many
CASSLVRDSGNTIYF
TGTGCCAGCAGCTTGGTGAGGGATTCTGGAAACACCATATATTTT
>TRBJ2-7|TRBD1|TRBV6-5|few
CASSEGQGSYEQYF
TGTGCCAGCAGCGAGGGACAGGGCTCCTACGAGCAGTACTTC
>TRBJ1-1|TRBD1|TRBV7-6|-
CASSPGTVNTEAFF
TGTGCCAGCAGCCCGGGGACAGTCAACACTGAAGCTTTCTTT
>TRBJ1-1|TRBD1|TRBV4-1|many
CASSQVPISTGRDTEAFF
TGCGCCAGCAGCCAGGTCCCGATATCGACAGGGAGGGACACTGAAGCTTTCTTT
>TRBJ2-3|-|TRBV7-6|many
CASSPLPVGDTQYF
TGTGCCAGCAGCCCTCTGCCCGTGGGGGATACGCAGTATTTT
>TRBJ2-3|-|TRBV2|few
CASSAEVVGSTDTQYF
TGTGCCAGCAGTGCGGAGGTTGTGGGTAGCACAGATACGCAGTATTTT
>TRBJ2-3|-|TRBV9|-
CASSVGQASTDTQYF
TGTGCCAGCAGCGTAGGGCAAGCGAGCACAGATACGCAGTATTTT
>TRBJ2-5|TRBD2|TRBV13|-
CASSLSLRGKQETQYF
TGTGCCAGCAGCTTATCTCTGCGGGGGAAACAAGAGACCCAGTACTTC
>TRBJ2-3|TRBD2|TRBV11-2|few
CASSFQAGGPFSDTQYF
TGTGCCAGCAGCTTCCAAGCGGGGGGGCCCTTTAGTGATACGCAGTATTTT
>TRBJ1-1|-|TRBV12-5|-
CAGGYEGGGTEAFF
TGTGCTGGTGGTTACGAGGGAGGAGGCACTGAAGCTTTCTTT
>TRBJ1-6|-|TRBV3-2|-
CASSRVQRRGRVSPLHF
TGTGCCAGCAGCCGAGTACAGAGGAGGGGGCGAGTTTCACCCCTCCACTTT
>TRBJ2-3|-|TRBV19|few
CASSTPPAPDTQYF
TGTGCCAGTAGTACCCCCCCGGCCCCAGATACGCAGTATTTT
>TRBJ2-2|-|TRBV6-2/TRBV6-3|-
CASRQLTGELSF
TGTGCCAGCAGACAACTCACCGGGGAGCTGTCTTTT
>TRBJ2-3|TRBD2|TRBV6-5|once
CASSFTSGDADTQYF
TGTGCCAGCAGTTTTACTAGCGGGGACGCAGATACGCAGTATTTT
>TRBJ1-1|-|TRBV11-2|-
CSSSITGTPEAFF
TGTTCCAGCAGCATAACTGGAACCCCTGAAGCTTTCTTT
>TRBJ1-1|-|TRBV30|-
CAWGWGALNTEAFF
TGTGCCTGGGGGTGGGGGGCACTGAACACTGAAGCTTTCTTT
>TRBJ2-3|TRBD1|TRBV16|few
CASSQTRQGPDTQYF
TGTGCCAGCAGCCAAACACGACAGGGTCCTGATACGCAGTATTTT
>TRBJ2-2|-|TRBV7-8|many
CASSLMVTGELFF
TGTGCCAGCAGCTTAATGGTCACCGGGGAGCTGTTTTTT
>TRBJ2-6|-|TRBV28|many
CASSPWGSGANVLTF
TGTGCCAGCAGTCCATGGGGGTCAGGGGCCAACGTCCTGACTTTC
>TRBJ1-5|-|TRBV7-9|many
CASSGRGQPQHF
TGTGCCAGCAGCGGGCGGGGTCAGCCCCAGCATTTT
>TRBJ2-2|-|TRBV29-1|few
CSVLGGGTGELFF
TGCAGCGTTTTGGGGGGAGGCACCGGGGAGCTGTTTTTT
>TRBJ2-3|-|TRBV4-2|few
CASSQLPGARIDTQYF
TGTGCCAGCAGCCAACTCCCTGGGGCGAGGATAGATACGCAGTATTTT
>TRBJ1-5|-|TRBV19|-
CASSIGESDQPQHF
TGTGCCAGTAGTATCGGGGAGAGCGATCAGCCCCAGCATTTT
>TRBJ2-3|-|TRBV6-5|few
CASSYSISGRADTQYF
TGTGCCAGCAGTTACTCGATCTCCGGGAGAGCAGATACGCAGTATTTT
>TRBJ2-5|-|TRBV7-6|-
CASSLGGGKPQYF
TGTGCCAGCAGCTTAGGAGGCGGAAAACCCCAGTACTTC
>TRBJ2-7|TRBD2|TRBV4-2|-
CASSQEAGVYEQYF
TGTGCCAGCAGCCAAGAAGCGGGGGTCTACGAGCAGTACTTC
>TRBJ1-1|-|TRBV4-1|few
CASSLKKGLWGHSPGTEAFF
TGCGCCAGCAGCCTGAAGAAAGGTTTATGGGGGCATTCCCCGGGCACTGAAGCTTTCTTT
>TRBJ1-3|-|TRBV14|-
CASSQVYGGADGNTIYF
TGTGCCAGCAGCCAAGTGTATGGGGGCGCTGATGGAAACACCATATATTTT
>TRBJ2-5|-|TRBV9|-
CASSVAQGRETQYF
TGTGCCAGCAGCGTAGCTCAGGGACGAGAGACCCAGTACTTC
>TRBJ2-7|-|TRBV4-1|-
CASSQVAQGGTYERYF
TGCGCCAGCAGCCAAGTAGCACAGGGAGGAACCTACGAGCGGTACTTC
>TRBJ1-1|TRBD1|TRBV5-3|-
CASSQPGQGSMNTEAFF
TGTGCCAGCAGCCAGCCGGGACAGGGGAGCATGAACACTGAAGCTTTCTTT
>TRBJ1-1|-|TRBV5-4|-
CASSKTGTPAQDTEAFF
TGTGCCAGCAGCAAAACCGGGACACCCGCGCAAGACACTGAAGCTTTCTTT
>TRBJ2-2|-|TRBV19|-
CASSTKRTQRDTGELFF
TGTGCCAGTAGTACCAAGAGGACCCAACGAGACACCGGGGAGCTGTTTTTT
>TRBJ2-1|TRBD2|TRBV5-3|-
CASSLVTGGSYNEQFF
TGTGCCAGCAGCTTGGTTACGGGAGGCTCCTACAATGAGCAGTTCTTC